The sample holds a few counts of the clone carrying this TCR beta chain. The TCRbeta library was prepared with unique molecular identifiers. TCRdb redid the calling of the PCR reads with MiXCR, one entry per CDR3 protein. The sample lists 400,000 to 500,000 distinct CDR3 sequences; 9.5% to 13% were seen once. Germline-derived CDR1 and CDR2 are SEHNR and FQNEAQ (reference sequence). The CDR3 totals 15 residues. V dropped 3 bases and J dropped 0 bases, with 12 bases sitting between them. The data originate from a study of T-cell reconstitution after alpha-beta-depleted transplantation in children. The receptor was derived from a human donor who donated a stem cell graft to a child with acute myeloid leukemia. The sequencing here drew on PBMCs from the stem cell graft donor, taken from the stem cell graft. The chain carries TRBV7-9 and TRBJ2-7; D may be TRBD1 or TRBD2 (5 bases each). Here the CDR3 reads CASSFMAGTSYEQYF. CDR3 DNA: TGTGCCAGCAGCTTCATGGCCGGGACCTCCTACGAGCAGTACTTC.